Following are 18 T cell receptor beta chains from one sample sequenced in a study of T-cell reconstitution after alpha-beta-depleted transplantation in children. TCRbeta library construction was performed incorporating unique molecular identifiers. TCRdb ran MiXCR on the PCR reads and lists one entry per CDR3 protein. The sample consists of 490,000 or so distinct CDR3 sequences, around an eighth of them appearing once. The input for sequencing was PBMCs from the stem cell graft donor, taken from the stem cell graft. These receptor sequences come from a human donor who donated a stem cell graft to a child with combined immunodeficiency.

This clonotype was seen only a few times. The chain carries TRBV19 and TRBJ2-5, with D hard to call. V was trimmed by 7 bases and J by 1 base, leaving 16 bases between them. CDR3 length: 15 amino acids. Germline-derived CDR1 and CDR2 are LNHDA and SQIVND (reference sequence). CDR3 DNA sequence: TGTGCCAGTAATACCCCCGGGCAAGCCCAAGAGACCCAGTACTTC. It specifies CASNTPGQAQETQYF. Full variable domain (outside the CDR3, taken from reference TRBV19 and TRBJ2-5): DGGITQSPKYLFRKEGQNVTLSCEQNLNHDAMYWYRQDPGQGLRLIYYSQIVNDFQKGDIAEGYSVSREKKESFPLTVTSAQKNPTAFYLCASNTPGQAQETQYFGPGTRLLVL.

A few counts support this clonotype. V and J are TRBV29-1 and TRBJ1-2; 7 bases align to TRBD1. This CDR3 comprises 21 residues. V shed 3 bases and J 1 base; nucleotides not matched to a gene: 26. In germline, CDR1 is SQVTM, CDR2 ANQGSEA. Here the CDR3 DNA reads TGCAGCGTTGACCCTGACTACTCTTCACAGGGGATTTCCCGCTATAACTATGGCTACACCTTC. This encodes CSVDPDYSSQGISRYNYGYTF.

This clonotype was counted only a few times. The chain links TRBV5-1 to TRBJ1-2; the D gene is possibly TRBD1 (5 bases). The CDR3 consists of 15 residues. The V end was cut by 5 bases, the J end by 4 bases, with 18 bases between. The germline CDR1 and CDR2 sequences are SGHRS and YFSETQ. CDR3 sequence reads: CASRVDIGAVYGYTF. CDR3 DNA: TGCGCCAGCAGAGTAGACATCGGGGCTGTCTATGGCTACACCTTC.

This chain's CDR3 is CASWRTSGSSPTKNIQYF. In DNA form, the CDR3 reads TGTGCCAGCTGGAGGACTAGCGGGAGTTCTCCTACCAAAAACATTCAGTACTTC. This sequence joins TRBV7-3 and TRBJ2-4; TRBD2 agrees at 13 bases. V gave up 8 bases and J gave up 2 bases; unmatched junction bases: 12. The CDR3 covers 18 residues. The germline V gene has CDR1 SGHTA and CDR2 FQGTGA.

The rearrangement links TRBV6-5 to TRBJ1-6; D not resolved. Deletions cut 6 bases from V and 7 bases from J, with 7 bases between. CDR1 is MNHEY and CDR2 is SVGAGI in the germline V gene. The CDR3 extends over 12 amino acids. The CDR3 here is CASRDLNSPLHF. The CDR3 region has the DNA TGTGCCAGCAGAGATCTCAATTCACCCCTCCACTTT.

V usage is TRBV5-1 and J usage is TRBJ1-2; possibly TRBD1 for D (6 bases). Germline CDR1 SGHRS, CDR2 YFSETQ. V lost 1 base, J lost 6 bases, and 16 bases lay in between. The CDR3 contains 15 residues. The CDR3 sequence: CASSLWARDIDGYTF. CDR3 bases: TGCGCCAGCAGCTTGTGGGCACGGGACATTGATGGCTACACCTTC.

Here the CDR3 DNA reads TGTGCCAGCAGTGAAGCGCGGGGATACGAGCAGTACTTC. Encoded protein: CASSEARGYEQYF. The chain links TRBV6-1 to TRBJ2-7; TRBD2 is a possible D gene (6 bases). The CDR3 is 13 residues long. V was shortened by 0 bases and J by 4 bases, with 7 bases between the two germline ends. Germline values: CDR1 MNHNS, CDR2 SASEGT.

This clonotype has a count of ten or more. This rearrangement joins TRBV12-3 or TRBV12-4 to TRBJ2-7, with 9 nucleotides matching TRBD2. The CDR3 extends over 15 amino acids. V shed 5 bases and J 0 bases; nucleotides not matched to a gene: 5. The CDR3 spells CASSPGTSSSYEQYF. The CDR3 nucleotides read TGTGCCAGCAGTCCCGGGACTAGCAGCTCCTACGAGCAGTACTTC.

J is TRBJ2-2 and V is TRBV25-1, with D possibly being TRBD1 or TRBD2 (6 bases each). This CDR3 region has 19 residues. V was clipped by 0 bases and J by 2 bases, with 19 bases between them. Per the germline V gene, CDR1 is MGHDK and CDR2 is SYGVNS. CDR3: CASSEYGVGGGANTGELFF. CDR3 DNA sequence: TGTGCCAGCAGTGAATACGGGGTGGGGGGCGGAGCCAACACCGGGGAGCTGTTTTTT.

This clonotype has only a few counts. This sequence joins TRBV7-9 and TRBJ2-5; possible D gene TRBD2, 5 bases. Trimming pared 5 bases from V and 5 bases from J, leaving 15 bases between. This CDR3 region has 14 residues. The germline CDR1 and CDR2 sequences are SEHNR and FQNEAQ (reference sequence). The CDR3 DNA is TGTGCCAGCAGCCCTACCGCCTCGGGGGAGACCCAGTACTTC. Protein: CASSPTASGETQYF.

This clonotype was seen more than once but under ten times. CDR3 bases: TGTGCCAGCCAAGGGTTGGACTACGAGCAGTACTTC. It codes for CASQGLDYEQYF. The genes are TRBV7-9 and TRBJ2-7; D gene unclear. The V gene's germline CDR1 is SEHNR and CDR2 FQNEAQ (reference sequence). The CDR3 spans 12 residues. The V end lost 8 bases, the J end lost 3 bases, and 11 bases lay between the germline ends. Drawing the rest from reference TRBV7-9 and TRBJ2-7, the complete variable domain is DTGVSQNPRHKITKRGQNVTFRCDPISEHNRLYWYRQTLGQGPEFLTYFQNEAQLEKSRLLSDRFSAERPKGSFSTLEIQRTEQGDSAMYLCASQGLDYEQYFGPGTRLTVT.

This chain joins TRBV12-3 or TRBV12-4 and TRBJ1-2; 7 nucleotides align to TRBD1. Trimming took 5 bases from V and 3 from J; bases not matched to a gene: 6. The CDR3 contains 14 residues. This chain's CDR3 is CASSEGTAYYGYTF. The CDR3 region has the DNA TGTGCCAGCAGTGAGGGGACAGCCTACTATGGCTACACCTTC.

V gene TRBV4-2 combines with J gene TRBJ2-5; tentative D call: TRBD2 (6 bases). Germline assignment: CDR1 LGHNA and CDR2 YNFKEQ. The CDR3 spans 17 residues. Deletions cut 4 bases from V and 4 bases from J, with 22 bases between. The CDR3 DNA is TGTGCCAGCAGCCCTCGAGCCGGAGGCTACGGGGGAGAGACCCAGTACTTC. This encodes CASSPRAGGYGGETQYF.

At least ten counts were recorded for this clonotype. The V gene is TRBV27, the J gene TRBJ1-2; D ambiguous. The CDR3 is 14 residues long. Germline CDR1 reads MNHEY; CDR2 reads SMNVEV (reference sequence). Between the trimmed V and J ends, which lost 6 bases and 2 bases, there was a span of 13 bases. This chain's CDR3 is CASSPFGINYGYTF. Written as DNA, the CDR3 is TGTGCCAGCAGCCCATTCGGGATAAACTATGGCTACACCTTC.

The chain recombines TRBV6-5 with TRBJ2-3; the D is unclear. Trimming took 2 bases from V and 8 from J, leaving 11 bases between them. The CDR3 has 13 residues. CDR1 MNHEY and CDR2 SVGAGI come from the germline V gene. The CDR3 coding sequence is TGTGCCAGCAGTTACGGACCAAAGGGTACGCAGTATTTT. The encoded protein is CASSYGPKGTQYF.

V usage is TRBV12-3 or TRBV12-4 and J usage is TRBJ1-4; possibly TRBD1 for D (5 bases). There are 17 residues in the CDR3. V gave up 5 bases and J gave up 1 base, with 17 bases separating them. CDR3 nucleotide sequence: TGTGCCAGCAGTCCCTCCGGGGGGACTAGAACTAATGAAAAACTGTTTTTT. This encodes CASSPSGGTRTNEKLFF.

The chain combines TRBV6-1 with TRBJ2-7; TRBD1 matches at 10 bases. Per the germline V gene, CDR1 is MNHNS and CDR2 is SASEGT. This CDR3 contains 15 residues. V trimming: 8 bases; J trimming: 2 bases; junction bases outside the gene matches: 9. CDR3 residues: CASWISGQGPYEQYF. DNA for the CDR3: TGTGCCAGCTGGATATCGGGACAGGGGCCCTACGAGCAGTACTTC.

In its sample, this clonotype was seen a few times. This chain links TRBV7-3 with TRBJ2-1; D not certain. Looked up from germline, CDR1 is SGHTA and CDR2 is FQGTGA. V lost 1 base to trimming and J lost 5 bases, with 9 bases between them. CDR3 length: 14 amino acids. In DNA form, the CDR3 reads TGTGCCAGCAGCTTAAATGGACCTAACAATGAGCAGTTCTTC. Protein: CASSLNGPNNEQFF.